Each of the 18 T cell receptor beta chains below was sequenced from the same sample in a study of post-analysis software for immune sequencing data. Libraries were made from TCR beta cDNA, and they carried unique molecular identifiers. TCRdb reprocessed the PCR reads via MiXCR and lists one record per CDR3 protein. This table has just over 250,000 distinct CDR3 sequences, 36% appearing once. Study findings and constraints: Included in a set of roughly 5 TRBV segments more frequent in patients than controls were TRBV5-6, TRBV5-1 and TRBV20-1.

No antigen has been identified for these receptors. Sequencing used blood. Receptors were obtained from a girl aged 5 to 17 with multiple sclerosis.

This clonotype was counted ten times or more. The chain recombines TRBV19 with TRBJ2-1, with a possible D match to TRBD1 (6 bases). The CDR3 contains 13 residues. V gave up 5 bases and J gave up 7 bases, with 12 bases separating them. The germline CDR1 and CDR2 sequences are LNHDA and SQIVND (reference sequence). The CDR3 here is CASSLRGRNEQFF. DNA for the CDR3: TGTGCCAGTAGTCTCAGGGGTAGGAATGAGCAGTTCTTC.

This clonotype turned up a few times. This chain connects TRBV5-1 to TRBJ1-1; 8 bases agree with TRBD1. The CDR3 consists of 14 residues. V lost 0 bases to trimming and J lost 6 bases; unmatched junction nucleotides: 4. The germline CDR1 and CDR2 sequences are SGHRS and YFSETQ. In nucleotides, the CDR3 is TGCGCCAGCAGCTTGGCAGGGGGCGAGTCTGAAGCTTTCTTT. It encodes CASSLAGGESEAFF.

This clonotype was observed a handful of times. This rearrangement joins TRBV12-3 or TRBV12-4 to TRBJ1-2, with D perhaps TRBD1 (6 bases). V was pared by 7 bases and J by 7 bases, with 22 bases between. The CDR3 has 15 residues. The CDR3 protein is CASIIDGGQGRGYTF. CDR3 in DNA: TGTGCCAGCATCATAGACGGCGGGCAGGGGCGTGGCTACACCTTC.

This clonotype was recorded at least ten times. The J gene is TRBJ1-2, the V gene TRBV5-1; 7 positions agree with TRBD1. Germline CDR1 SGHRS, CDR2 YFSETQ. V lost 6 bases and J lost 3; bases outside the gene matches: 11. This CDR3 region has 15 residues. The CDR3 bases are TGCGCCAGCACCACAGGGGACCTGACCGACTATGGCTACACCTTC. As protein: CASTTGDLTDYGYTF.

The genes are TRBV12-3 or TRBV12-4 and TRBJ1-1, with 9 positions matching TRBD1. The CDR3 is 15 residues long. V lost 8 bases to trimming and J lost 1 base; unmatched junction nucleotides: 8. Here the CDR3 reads CASGREGQGNTEAFF. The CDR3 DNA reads TGTGCCAGCGGAAGGGAGGGACAGGGGAACACTGAAGCTTTCTTT.

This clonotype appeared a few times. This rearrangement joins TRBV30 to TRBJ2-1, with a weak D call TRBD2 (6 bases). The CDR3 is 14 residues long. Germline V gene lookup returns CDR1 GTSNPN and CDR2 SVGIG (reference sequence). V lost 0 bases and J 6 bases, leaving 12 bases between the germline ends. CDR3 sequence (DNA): TGTGCCTGGAGTGTAGCAGCGGGCATCAATGAGCAGTTCTTC. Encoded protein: CAWSVAAGINEQFF.

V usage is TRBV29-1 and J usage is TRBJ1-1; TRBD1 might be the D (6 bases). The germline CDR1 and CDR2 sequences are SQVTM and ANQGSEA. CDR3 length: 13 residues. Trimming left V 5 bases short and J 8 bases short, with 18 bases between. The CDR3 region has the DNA TGCAGCGTTCGGACAGAGCAGATCGCGGAAGCTTTCTTT. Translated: CSVRTEQIAEAFF.

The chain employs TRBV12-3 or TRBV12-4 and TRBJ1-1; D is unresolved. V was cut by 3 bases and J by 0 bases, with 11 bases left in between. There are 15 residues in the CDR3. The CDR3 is CASSLRSLMNTEAFF. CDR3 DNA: TGTGCCAGCAGTTTGAGGAGCCTTATGAACACTGAAGCTTTCTTT.

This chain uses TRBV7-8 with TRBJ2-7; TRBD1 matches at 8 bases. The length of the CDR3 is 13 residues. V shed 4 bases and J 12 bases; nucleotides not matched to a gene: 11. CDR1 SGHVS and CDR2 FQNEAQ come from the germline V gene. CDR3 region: CASSSDRAERRYF. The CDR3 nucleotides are TGTGCCAGCAGCTCGGACAGGGCGGAGCGGCGGTACTTC. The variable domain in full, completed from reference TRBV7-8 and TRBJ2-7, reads GAGVSQSPRYKVAKRGQDVALRCDPISGHVSLFWYQQALGQGPEFLTYFQNEAQLDKSGLPSDRFFAERPEGSVSTLKIQRTQQEDSAVYLCASSSDRAERRYFGPGTRLTVT.

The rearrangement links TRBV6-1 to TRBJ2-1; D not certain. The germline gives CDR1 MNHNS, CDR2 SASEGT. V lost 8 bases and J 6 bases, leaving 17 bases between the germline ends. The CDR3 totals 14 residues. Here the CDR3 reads CASLQGQSSNEQFF. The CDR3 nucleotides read TGTGCCAGCTTGCAAGGCCAGAGCTCCAATGAGCAGTTCTTC.

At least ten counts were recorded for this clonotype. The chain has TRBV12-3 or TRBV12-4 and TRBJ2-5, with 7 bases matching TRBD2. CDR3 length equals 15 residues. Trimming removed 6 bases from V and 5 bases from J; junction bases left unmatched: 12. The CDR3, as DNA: TGTGCCAGCAGACCTAGCGGTCTCGACGCCGAGACCCAGTACTTC. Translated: CASRPSGLDAETQYF.

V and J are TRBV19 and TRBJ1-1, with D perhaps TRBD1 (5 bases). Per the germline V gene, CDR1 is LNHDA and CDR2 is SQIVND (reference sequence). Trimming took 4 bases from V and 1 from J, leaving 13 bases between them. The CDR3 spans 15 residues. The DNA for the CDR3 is TGTGCCAGTAGTAGCCCCGCCGGGGGGAACACTGAAGCTTTCTTT. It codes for CASSSPAGGNTEAFF.

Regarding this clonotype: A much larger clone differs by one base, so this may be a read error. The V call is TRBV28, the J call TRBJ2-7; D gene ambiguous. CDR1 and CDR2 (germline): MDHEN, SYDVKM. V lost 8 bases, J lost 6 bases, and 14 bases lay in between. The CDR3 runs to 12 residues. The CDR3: CASRAETFEQYF. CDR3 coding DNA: TGTGCCAGCCGGGCGGAAACCTTCGAGCAGTACTTC.

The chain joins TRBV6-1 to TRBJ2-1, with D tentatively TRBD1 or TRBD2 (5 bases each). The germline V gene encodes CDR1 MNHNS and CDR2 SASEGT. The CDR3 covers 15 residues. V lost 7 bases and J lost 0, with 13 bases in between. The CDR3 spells CASTEGISSYNEQFF. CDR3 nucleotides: TGTGCCAGCACCGAGGGGATTAGCTCCTACAATGAGCAGTTCTTC.

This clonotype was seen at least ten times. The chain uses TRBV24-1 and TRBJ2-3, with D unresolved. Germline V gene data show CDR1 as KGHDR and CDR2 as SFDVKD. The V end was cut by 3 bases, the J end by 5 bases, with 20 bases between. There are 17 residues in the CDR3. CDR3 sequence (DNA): TGTGCCACCAGTGATCCGCCAGGCCCCGCACAAGGAGATACGCAGTATTTT. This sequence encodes CATSDPPGPAQGDTQYF.

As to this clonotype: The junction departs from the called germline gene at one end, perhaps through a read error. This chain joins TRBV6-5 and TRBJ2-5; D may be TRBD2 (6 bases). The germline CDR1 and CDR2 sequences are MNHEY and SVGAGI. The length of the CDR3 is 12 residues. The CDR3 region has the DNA TGTGCCAGCAGTCATAGCGGCAATGAGCAGGACTTC. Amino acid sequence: CASSHSGNEQDF.

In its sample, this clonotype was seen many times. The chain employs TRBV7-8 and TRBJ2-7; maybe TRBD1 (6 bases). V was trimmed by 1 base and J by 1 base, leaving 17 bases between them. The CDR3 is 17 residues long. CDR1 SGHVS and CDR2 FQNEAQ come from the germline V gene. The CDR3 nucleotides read TGTGCCAGCAGCTTAGAGGGGACCGGGACAAGATCCTACGAGCAGTACTTC. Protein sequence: CASSLEGTGTRSYEQYF.

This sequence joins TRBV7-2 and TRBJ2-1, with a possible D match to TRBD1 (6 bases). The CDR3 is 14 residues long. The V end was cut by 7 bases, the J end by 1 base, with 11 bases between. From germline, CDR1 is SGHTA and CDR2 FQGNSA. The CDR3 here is CASTAGASYNEQFF. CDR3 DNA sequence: TGTGCCAGCACTGCAGGGGCATCCTACAATGAGCAGTTCTTC.